This T cell receptor (beta chain) was identified during a study of vaccination and CD4 T cells after COVID-19. The wider study: Two of the convalescents were Hispanic, and convalescents were six males and four females.

Whole-study results and caveats: Median SARS-CoV-2-reactive clonotype numbers went from roughly 21 to 40; this increase was not significant.

In regard to this clonotype: What it binds is unknown.

Germline V gives CDR1 SEHNR, CDR2 FQNEAQ (reference sequence). The CDR3 contains 12 residues. Between the trimmed V and J ends, which lost 1 base and 6 bases, there was a span of 6 bases. Sequencing of cultured CD4+ T cell DNA used the Oncomine TCR Beta short-read assay. Each CDR3 protein is one row after TCRdb ran MiXCR on the PCR reads. The sample consists of approximately 10,000 distinct CDR3 sequences, 40% to 60% of them appearing once. Treatment noted: roughly 10-day PBMC culture with coronavirus spike peptide pools or control peptides (ViraFEST assay). Researchers collected the unexposed donor's CD4+ T cells before the COVID-19 pandemic (2011-2018). Subject to cell availability, CD4+ T cells from unexposed donors were probed with SARS-CoV-2 S/N and four cold-coronavirus spikes.

The receptor comes from a human donor in good health. The specimen was CD4+ T cells from blood, cultured in vitro. This chain uses TRBV7-9 with TRBJ1-2, with D unresolved. The CDR3 DNA reads as TGTGCCAGCAGCTTAGGGGGTGATGGCTACACCTTC. Translated, it gives CASSLGGDGYTF.